This entry lists 31 T cell receptor beta chains sequenced from one sample in a study of blood T cell repertoires in COVID-19. Repertoires were generated with immunoSEQ multiplex PCR, while TCRdb's copy carries only in-frame clones and drops some. The sample has around 200,000 clones, more than 60% seen once; the top ten hold around an eighth. The sequenced sample was peripheral blood. These receptors came from a man in his forties or fifties who had recovered from COVID-19.

The chain couples TRBV10-3 to TRBJ2-5, with 9 bases identical to TRBD2. The V and J ends lost 11 bases and 5 bases, in that order; junction bases with no gene match: 9. Germline CDR1 reads ENHRY; CDR2 reads SYGVKD. CDR3 length equals 13 residues. CDR3 coding DNA: TGTGCCGCGGCGGCTAGCGGGGCGGAGACCCAGTACTTC. As protein: CAAAASGAETQYF.

This clone was seen a handful of times. The chain employs TRBV7-3 and TRBJ1-1; possible D gene TRBD1, 5 bases. Looked up from germline, CDR1 is SGHTA and CDR2 is FQGTGA. Trimming shortened V by 1 base and J by 4 bases, and 13 bases separated the two germline ends. This CDR3 has 15 residues. The CDR3 loop reads CASSLMSGRSTEAFF. The CDR3 nucleotides are TGTGCCAGCAGCTTAATGTCAGGGAGGAGCACTGAAGCTTTCTTT.

CDR3 DNA sequence: TGTGCCAGTAGTCCGCGACTAGACGGTTCGAACATTCAGTACTTC. Translated: CASSPRLDGSNIQYF. This chain joins TRBV19 and TRBJ2-4; weak D call: TRBD2 (6 bases). The ends were cut back, 5 bases at V and 7 bases at J, with 18 bases in the middle. The CDR3 is made up of 15 amino acids. CDR1 is LNHDA and CDR2 is SQIVND in the germline V gene (reference sequence).

This clone was found a few times. This chain connects TRBV18 to TRBJ1-1, with 9 bases lining up with TRBD1. The length of the CDR3 is 16 residues. The V gene's germline CDR1 is KGHSH and CDR2 LQKENI. V gave up 1 base and J gave up 0 bases; unmatched junction bases: 3. This CDR3 reads CASSPQTGGLNTEAFF. CDR3 bases: TGTGCCAGCTCACCACAGACAGGGGGGCTGAACACTGAAGCTTTCTTT.

The chain carries TRBV6-5 and TRBJ1-2; 7 nucleotides align to TRBD1. Germline loops: CDR1 MNHEY, CDR2 SVGAGI. V was clipped by 8 bases and J by 5 bases; unmatched bases: 8. The CDR3 consists of 13 residues. CDR3 region: CASLWGQNYGYTF. The DNA of the CDR3 is TGTGCCAGCCTGTGGGGACAGAATTATGGCTACACCTTC.

This chain connects TRBV9 to TRBJ2-1; TRBD2 matches 11 bases. The V and J ends lost 0 bases and 8 bases, in that order; junction bases with no gene match: 13. The CDR3 consists of 18 residues. CDR1 is SGDLS, CDR2 YYNGEE, per germline. As DNA, the CDR3 is TGTGCCAGCAGCGTAGGCCCCAGAACTAGCGGGAGTCCGTATGAGCAGTTCTTC. As protein: CASSVGPRTSGSPYEQFF.

The CDR3 DNA sequence: TGCCAGGCGGGATATTCCGGGGAGCTGTTTTTT. Translation: CQAGYSGELFF. The chain links TRBV29-1 to TRBJ2-2, with D possibly TRBD2 on 6 matching bases. CDR3 size: 11 residues. Germline V CDR1 and CDR2: SQVTM, ANQGSEA.

The J gene is TRBJ1-1, the V gene TRBV3-1 (or the pseudogene TRBV3-2); possible D gene TRBD1, 5 bases. This CDR3 comprises 15 residues. The germline V and J ends were trimmed by 0 bases and 12 bases, with 20 bases remaining between them. Germline values: CDR1 LGHDT, CDR2 YNNKEL (reference sequence). The DNA of the CDR3 is TGTGCCAGCAGCCAAGATAGCGTGGGACTCCTGAGGCCTTTCTTT. Protein product: CASSQDSVGLLRPFF.

The chain employs TRBV12-5 and TRBJ2-5, with 9 bases lining up with TRBD2. J lost 4 bases, V lost 7 bases, and 10 bases had no gene match. The CDR3 covers 15 residues. Germline V gene sequence: CDR1 LGHNT, CDR2 FRNRAP. CDR3 DNA: TGTGCTAGTGACACAACGTCAGCGGGAGGAGAGACCCAGTACTTC. The encoded protein is CASDTTSAGGETQYF.

The V gene is TRBV18, the J gene TRBJ2-5; no firm D call. The CDR3 runs to 13 residues. Germline lookup yields CDR1 KGHSH and CDR2 LQKENI. Between the trimmed V and J ends, which lost 3 bases and 11 bases, there was a span of 16 bases. The CDR3 DNA reads as TGTGCCAGCTCACCGGCAAGTGTGCCCCCGCAGTACTTC. It is translated as CASSPASVPPQYF.

The chain recombines TRBV3-1 (or the pseudogene TRBV3-2) with TRBJ1-3; weak D call: TRBD1 (5 bases). V was trimmed by 4 bases and J by 4 bases, leaving 8 bases between them. CDR3 length: 13 residues. Germline assignment: CDR1 LGHDT and CDR2 YNNKEL (reference sequence). In nucleotides, the CDR3 is TGTGCCAGCAGCCCAAACAGGGGAAACACCATATATTTT. Its translation: CASSPNRGNTIYF.

The chain joins TRBV23-1 to TRBJ2-3, with TRBD2 identical over 8 bases. TRBV23-1 is identified as an open reading frame with a role that is uncertain. V lost 0 bases, J lost 1 base, and 12 bases stayed unmatched. This CDR3 has 19 amino acids. The CDR3 DNA reads TGCGCCAGCAGTCAATCGGGAATAGCGGGACTTTTTTGCACAGATACGCAGTATTTT. Its translation is CASSQSGIAGLFCTDTQYF.

This clone has a handful of counts. The chain has TRBV6-1 and TRBJ1-5; 10 positions match TRBD1. Trimming cost V 3 bases and J 5 bases; bases outside gene matches: 13. The CDR3 has 18 residues. The germline CDR1 and CDR2 sequences are MNHNS and SASEGT. CDR3 in amino acids: CASSDVPGQGPVHQPQHF. The CDR3 DNA follows: TGTGCCAGCAGTGACGTCCCGGGACAGGGGCCGGTGCATCAGCCCCAGCATTTT.

The DNA of the CDR3 is TGTGCCAGCAGCGAAAACCTCGGACTCCCCAGGAGCACCGGGGAGCTGTTTTTT. This encodes CASSENLGLPRSTGELFF. The rearrangement uses TRBV7-9 and TRBJ2-2; D might be TRBD2 (5 bases). Germline lookup yields CDR1 SEHNR and CDR2 FQNEAQ (reference sequence). The CDR3 has 18 amino acids. Trimming stripped 5 bases from V and 4 bases from J, with 23 bases between.

The gene calls are TRBV9 and TRBJ2-7, with 7 bases identical to TRBD1. Losses at the gene ends were 3 bases for V and 0 bases for J; bases not matched to a gene: 6. The CDR3 loop spans 15 amino acids. Looked up from germline, CDR1 is SGDLS and CDR2 is YYNGEE. The CDR3 region has the DNA TGTGCCAGCAGCGCTTGGGACAGCAACTCCTACGAGCAGTACTTC. Amino acid sequence: CASSAWDSNSYEQYF.

This sequence joins TRBV28 and TRBJ1-5; D is ambiguous. The CDR3 contains 13 residues. V was trimmed by 8 bases and J by 4 bases, leaving 12 bases between them. Germline assignment: CDR1 MDHEN and CDR2 SYDVKM. CDR3 sequence: CASAMGGNQPQHF. CDR3 nucleotides: TGTGCCAGCGCAATGGGAGGGAATCAGCCCCAGCATTTT. Full variable domain (remainder filled in from reference TRBV28 and TRBJ1-5): DVKVTQSSRYLVKRTGEKVFLECVQDMDHENMFWYRQDPGLGLRLIYFSYDVKMKEKGDIPEGYSVSREKKERFSLILESASTNQTSMYLCASAMGGNQPQHFGDGTRLSIL.

This clone was detected a few times. DNA of the CDR3: TGTGCCACCAGTGACCCGACAGGGGTACGGTTTATATCTGGCAATCAGCCCCAGCATTTT. As protein: CATSDPTGVRFISGNQPQHF. The chain uses TRBV24-1 and TRBJ1-5; 8 nucleotides match TRBD1. Trimming at V came to 4 bases and at J to 2 bases, leaving 18 bases not matched to a gene. The germline CDR1 and CDR2 sequences are KGHDR and SFDVKD. There are 20 residues in the CDR3.

This chain links TRBV11-2 with TRBJ2-2; TRBD2 aligns across 12 bases. The CDR3 consists of 16 residues. Germline assignment: CDR1 SGHAT and CDR2 FQNNGV. The ends lost 5 bases at V and 6 bases at J; junction bases unmatched: 7. CDR3 amino acids: CASSPRLAGAAGELFF. The CDR3 DNA reads as TGTGCCAGCAGCCCGAGACTAGCGGGAGCCGCCGGGGAGCTGTTTTTT.

The V call is TRBV14, the J call TRBJ2-4; tentatively, D is TRBD1 (6 bases). The CDR3 spans 17 residues. The V gene's germline CDR1 is SGHDN and CDR2 FVKESK. V was cut by 4 bases and J by 1 base, with 17 bases left in between. CDR3 sequence: CASSPYARGVAKNIQYF. CDR3 nucleotide sequence: TGTGCCAGCAGCCCTTACGCCAGGGGAGTTGCCAAAAACATTCAGTACTTC.

CDR3 residues: CAIILGGEGNTIYF. The CDR3 bases are TGTGCCATCATCTTGGGGGGAGAGGGAAACACCATATATTTT. The J gene is TRBJ1-3, the V gene TRBV7-8; D may be TRBD1 (5 bases). V was shortened by 10 bases and J by 4 bases, with 17 bases between the two germline ends. This CDR3 region has 14 residues. CDR1 SGHVS and CDR2 FQNEAQ come from the germline V gene.

This rearrangement joins TRBV2 to TRBJ1-5; TRBD1 agrees at 7 bases. J lost 4 bases, V lost 7 bases, and 4 bases had no gene match. The germline V gene has CDR1 SNHLY and CDR2 FYNNEI. This CDR3 is built from 13 residues. CDR3: CASKSGGNQPQHF. For the CDR3, the DNA is TGTGCCAGCAAGTCAGGGGGTAATCAGCCCCAGCATTTT.

The chain joins TRBV7-2 to TRBJ2-7; the D gene is possibly TRBD2 (6 bases). V lost 5 bases to trimming and J lost 3 bases, with 11 bases between them. The CDR3 is made up of 13 amino acids. The germline CDR1 and CDR2 sequences are SGHTA and FQGNSA. The CDR3 is CASSQSRDYEQYF. The DNA of the CDR3 is TGTGCCAGCAGCCAATCGCGGGACTACGAGCAGTACTTC.

The chain couples TRBV27 to TRBJ2-2; 9 bases are shared with TRBD2. This CDR3 spans 15 amino acids. Germline assignment: CDR1 MNHEY and CDR2 SMNVEV (reference sequence). The trim removed 4 bases at V and 6 bases at J, leaving 6 bases unmatched. The DNA of the CDR3 is TGTGCCAGCAGTTGGGCGGGGGGGGCCGCCGGGGAGCTGTTTTTT. Translated, it gives CASSWAGGAAGELFF.

The chain is built from TRBV27 and TRBJ2-3; D is unresolved. V was trimmed by 5 bases and J by 4 bases, leaving 10 bases between them. CDR3 size: 13 residues. CDR1 MNHEY and CDR2 SMNVEV come from the germline V gene (reference sequence). CDR3 sequence reads: CASSLTKADTQYF. In nucleotides, the CDR3 is TGTGCCAGCAGTCTAACTAAGGCAGATACGCAGTATTTT.

The V and J genes are TRBV2 and TRBJ2-1; 13 bases agree with TRBD2. The CDR3 totals 14 residues. From germline, CDR1 is SNHLY and CDR2 FYNNEI. J lost 6 bases, V lost 4 bases, and 0 bases had no gene match. This CDR3 reads CASSGTSGSNEQFF. The CDR3 nucleotides are TGTGCCAGCAGTGGGACTAGCGGGAGCAATGAGCAGTTCTTC. The entire variable domain, with the rest obtained from reference TRBV2 and TRBJ2-1, is as follows: EPEVTQTPSHQVTQMGQEVILRCVPISNHLYFYWYRQILGQKVEFLVSFYNNEISEKSEIFDDQFSVERPDGSNFTLKIRSTKLEDSAMYFCASSGTSGSNEQFFGPGTRLTVL.

The rearrangement links TRBV13 to TRBJ2-1; 11 bases match TRBD2. Trimming at V came to 5 bases and at J to 3 bases, leaving 3 bases not matched to a gene. The CDR3 consists of 15 residues. Per the germline V gene, CDR1 is PRHDT and CDR2 is FYEKMQ (reference sequence). CDR3 loop: CASSVLAGGYNEQFF. The CDR3 DNA follows: TGTGCCAGCAGCGTTCTAGCGGGAGGCTACAATGAGCAGTTCTTC.

The chain links TRBV29-1 to TRBJ1-2, with 11 bases fitting TRBD1. The CDR3 is 13 residues long. V dropped 5 bases and J dropped 7; count of bases not matched to a gene: 6. Germline V gene sequence: CDR1 SQVTM, CDR2 ANQGSEA. The CDR3 reads CSVLGQGAVGYTF. The CDR3 nucleotides are TGCAGCGTTCTAGGACAGGGGGCGGTTGGCTACACCTTC.

The genes are TRBV28 and TRBJ1-6; D gene ambiguous. CDR1 is MDHEN and CDR2 is SYDVKM in the germline V gene. This CDR3 has 13 amino acids. V was cut by 6 bases and J by 7 bases, with 10 bases left in between. In DNA form, the CDR3 reads TGTGCCAGCAGCAACCGGGAGAATTCACCCCTCCACTTT. This encodes CASSNRENSPLHF.

The CDR3 region is CAIRTGNQPQHF. The CDR3 DNA follows: TGTGCCATCAGAACAGGCAATCAGCCCCAGCATTTT. The chain employs TRBV10-3 and TRBJ1-5; no clear D. Trimming stripped 6 bases from V and 2 bases from J, with 5 bases between. Germline CDR1 and CDR2: ENHRY and SYGVKD. The CDR3 totals 12 residues.

The genes are TRBV28 and TRBJ1-1; no reliable D call. Trimming took 3 bases from V and 11 from J, leaving 16 bases between them. The CDR3 has 13 residues. Germline CDR1 and CDR2: MDHEN and SYDVKM. In DNA form, the CDR3 reads TGTGCCAGCAGTTTGCCCACAGACGCTCGGGCTTTCTTT. It codes for CASSLPTDARAFF.

This chain uses TRBV10-2 with TRBJ1-4; D is undetermined. Looked up from germline, CDR1 is WSHSY and CDR2 is SAAADI. The V gene lost 4 bases and the J gene lost 4 bases, with 7 bases spanning the gap. The CDR3 length is 13 residues. For the CDR3, the DNA is TGCGCCAGCAGTGGCCAGGATAATGAAAAACTGTTTTTT. Protein product: CASSGQDNEKLFF.